The 17 T cell receptor beta chains below were found in one sample sequenced in a study of graft-versus-host responses after intestinal transplantation. Antigen specificity for these receptors is unknown. Sequenced by immunoSEQ multiplex PCR; TCRdb stores in-frame clones only, minus some. The sample holds about 120,000 clones, about 93% seen once. The sample consisted of unstimulated CD4+ T cells sorted from spleen or lymph node cells, taken before intestinal transplant. The receptors derive from a human donor who received an intestinal transplant.

V and J are TRBV19 and TRBJ2-7, with a weak D call TRBD1 (6 bases). The germline V gene encodes CDR1 LNHDA and CDR2 SQIVND (reference sequence). The CDR3 has 13 residues. V lost 3 bases, J lost 3 bases, and 9 bases lay in between. This chain's CDR3 is CASSMGAFYEQYF. As DNA, the CDR3 is TGTGCCAGTAGTATGGGGGCCTTCTACGAGCAGTACTTC.

V is TRBV21-1 and J is TRBJ2-7; the table names TRBD2, a call not compared with the DNA. TRBV21-1 is recorded as a pseudogene. This CDR3 is built from 11 residues. CDR3 DNA: TGTGCCAGCAGCAATCTCTACGAGCAGTACTTC. Encoded protein: CASSNLYEQYF.

This clone has only one observation. The chain joins TRBV6-1 to TRBJ2-5; TRBD2 is a possible D gene (6 bases). The CDR3 runs to 10 residues. Trimming removed 11 bases at V and 5 bases at J, with 9 bases between. Germline-derived CDR1 and CDR2 are MNHNS and SASEGT. The CDR3: CAGGMETQYF. Here the CDR3 DNA reads TGTGCCGGCGGGATGGAGACCCAGTACTTC.

This chain connects TRBV7-6 to TRBJ2-7; D is uncertain. The CDR3 is 15 amino acids. Germline V CDR1 and CDR2: SGHVS, FNYEAQ. The V and J ends lost 4 bases and 1 base respectively, with 14 bases between them. The DNA for the CDR3 is TGTGCCAGCAGCTCCCAGCAGTCCACTTCCTACGAGCAGTACTTC. Encoded protein: CASSSQQSTSYEQYF.

The V gene is TRBV10-3, the J gene TRBJ2-1; unclear D gene. V lost 4 bases and J lost 7, with 5 bases in between. Germline CDR1 and CDR2: ENHRY and SYGVKD. The CDR3 spans 11 residues. CDR3 sequence: CAISAANEQFF. In nucleotides, the CDR3 is TGTGCCATCAGTGCGGCTAATGAGCAGTTCTTC.

The chain carries TRBV7-6 and TRBJ2-2; D remains unclear. Germline lookup yields CDR1 SGHVS and CDR2 FNYEAQ. V was trimmed by 5 bases and J by 5 bases, leaving 9 bases between them. The CDR3 sequence is 13 residues long. This CDR3 reads CASSPKSTGELFF. The DNA of the CDR3 is TGTGCCAGCAGCCCCAAATCTACCGGGGAGCTGTTTTTT. The full variable domain, in which reference TRBV7-6 and TRBJ2-2 provide the parts outside the CDR3, is GAGVSQSPRYKVTKRGQDVALRCDPISGHVSLYWYRQALGQGPEFLTYFNYEAQQDKSGLPNDRFSAERPEGSISTLTIQRTEQRDSAMYRCASSPKSTGELFFGEGSRLTVL.

This chain uses TRBV5-1 with TRBJ2-2; D is possibly TRBD1 (5 bases). Trimming left V 4 bases short and J 0 bases short, with 16 bases between. The germline gives CDR1 SGHRS, CDR2 YFSETQ. This CDR3 is built from 17 residues. CDR3 amino acids: CASSPLGQGSNTGELFF. The CDR3 nucleotides are TGCGCCAGCAGCCCGCTCGGGCAGGGATCGAACACCGGGGAGCTGTTTTTT.

V is TRBV5-1 and J is TRBJ1-1; D not certain. Trimming took off 0 bases at V and 4 bases at J, with 10 bases between the two ends. This CDR3 comprises 14 residues. CDR1 is SGHRS, CDR2 YFSETQ, per germline. The CDR3 protein is CASSLGTLGTEAFF. The CDR3 DNA reads TGCGCCAGCAGCTTGGGCACCCTGGGCACTGAAGCTTTCTTT.

The rearrangement joins TRBV18 to TRBJ1-3; no reliable D call. Germline CDR1 reads KGHSH; CDR2 reads LQKENI. The CDR3 has 15 residues. Trimming cost V 0 bases and J 1 base, with 7 bases left between them. In DNA form, the CDR3 reads TGTGCCAGCTCACCACCGGGATCTTCTGGAAACACCATATATTTT. It codes for CASSPPGSSGNTIYF.

The chain employs TRBV5-1 and TRBJ2-5; D is undetermined. The CDR3 runs 13 residues. V was clipped by 2 bases and J by 3 bases, with 8 bases between them. Germline V gives CDR1 SGHRS, CDR2 YFSETQ. The CDR3 coding sequence is TGCGCCAGCAGCTTAAACTACGAAGAGACCCAGTACTTC. As protein: CASSLNYEETQYF.

The chain has TRBV27 and TRBJ2-1, with 10 bases lining up with TRBD2. Germline V gene sequence: CDR1 MNHEY, CDR2 SMNVEV (reference sequence). The V segment lost 4 bases and the J segment 4 bases; nucleotides outside the gene matches: 4. CDR3 size: 15 residues. The CDR3 is CASSSTSGAYNEQFF. The DNA for the CDR3 is TGTGCCAGCAGTTCCACTAGCGGGGCTTACAATGAGCAGTTCTTC.

V usage is TRBV11-1 and J usage is TRBJ2-3; 8 positions agree with TRBD2. The CDR3 sequence is 16 residues long. V gave up 1 base and J gave up 4 bases; unmatched junction bases: 7. Germline V gene sequence: CDR1 SGHAT, CDR2 FQDESV (reference sequence). As DNA, the CDR3 is TGTGCCAGCAGCTTAGGCGCAGCGGGAGTCTCAGATACGCAGTATTTT. Translating it yields CASSLGAAGVSDTQYF.

In this sample, this clone turned up a few times. The chain carries TRBV7-9 and TRBJ1-1, with D tentatively TRBD1 (5 bases). There are 15 residues in the CDR3. CDR1 and CDR2 from the germline V gene are SEHNR and FQNEAQ (reference sequence). Trimming pared 1 base from V and 10 bases from J, leaving 19 bases between. CDR3 sequence: CASSLVAVKSQGAFF. CDR3 coding DNA: TGTGCCAGCAGCTTAGTGGCAGTTAAGTCTCAGGGAGCTTTCTTT. Combining the CDR3 with reference TRBV7-9 and TRBJ1-1 gives the whole variable domain DTGVSQNPRHKITKRGQNVTFRCDPISEHNRLYWYRQTLGQGPEFLTYFQNEAQLEKSRLLSDRFSAERPKGSFSTLEIQRTEQGDSAMYLCASSLVAVKSQGAFFGQGTRLTVV.

The sample holds one count of this clone. The chain is built from TRBV6-6 and TRBJ1-2; a possible D gene is TRBD1 (5 bases). The CDR3 is 14 amino acids. V was pared by 7 bases and J by 8 bases, with 20 bases between. Germline loops: CDR1 MNHNY, CDR2 SVGAGI (reference sequence). Written as DNA, the CDR3 is TGTGCCAGCACAAGCTCGACTGGGGGGGAAGGCTACACCTTC. It codes for CASTSSTGGEGYTF.

The chain recombines TRBV6-5 with TRBJ2-7; D is possibly TRBD1 (5 bases). This CDR3 comprises 15 residues. Per the germline V gene, CDR1 is MNHEY and CDR2 is SVGAGI. The ends were cut back, 2 bases at V and 9 bases at J, with 20 bases in the middle. The CDR3 nucleotides read TGTGCCAGCAGTTACATGGTCGGACAACAGAGTCGGCAGTACTTC. The encoded protein is CASSYMVGQQSRQYF.

CDR3 protein: CSVAGGETQYF. The CDR3 coding sequence is TGCAGCGTTGCCGGCGGGGAGACCCAGTACTTC. V and J are TRBV29-1 and TRBJ2-5; maybe TRBD2 (5 bases). Germline V gene lookup returns CDR1 SQVTM and CDR2 ANQGSEA. Trimming removed 4 bases from V and 5 bases from J, with 8 bases in between. The CDR3 length is 11 residues.

This clone was recorded only once. V and J are TRBV7-8 and TRBJ1-5; D call uncertain. This CDR3 is built from 15 residues. V was pared by 5 bases and J by 4 bases, with 15 bases between. CDR1 is SGHVS, CDR2 FQNEAQ, per germline. The CDR3 sequence: CASSPRAPGNQPQHF. The CDR3, as DNA: TGTGCCAGCAGCCCAAGGGCGCCAGGAAATCAGCCCCAGCATTTT.